The rows below give T cell receptor beta chains drawn from one sample of a study of T cells in Graves' hyperthyroidism and ophthalmopathy. TCRdb reprocessed the multiplex PCR reads via MiXCR and lists one record per CDR3 protein. The sample shows a few hundred thousand distinct CDR3 sequences, about 15% of them seen only once. Sample: blood. Receptors originate from a woman in her twenties or thirties with Graves' hyperthyroidism. Both conserved end residues are part of each CDR3. D genes are given only for firm matches. Expanded clones get a size class; other rows say once, few or many, or leave the size out.

TRBJ1-3 . few TRBV6-5 CASSYSFSSGNTIYF TGTGCCAGCAGTTACTCATTCTCCTCTGGAAACACCATATATTTT
TRBJ1-6 TRBD1 . TRBV2 CASSGQGGFSPLHF TGTGCCAGCAGTGGACAGGGGGGTTTTTCACCCCTCCACTTT
TRBJ2-2 . few TRBV5-1 CASSWDTNTGELFF TGCGCCAGCAGCTGGGACACAAACACCGGGGAGCTGTTTTTT
TRBJ2-7 TRBD2 few TRBV4-1 CASSQTSPLAGGEQYF TGCGCCAGCAGCCAGACCTCACCCTTAGCGGGAGGCGAGCAGTACTTC
TRBJ1-5 . many TRBV28 CASSSDSVRGQPQHF TGTGCCAGCAGTTCGGACAGCGTCCGGGGTCAGCCCCAGCATTTT
TRBJ2-4 . many TRBV12-3/TRBV12-4 CASTLGGKRFNIQYF TGTGCCAGCACCCTGGGGGGTAAACGTTTCAACATTCAGTACTTC
TRBJ2-1 . many TRBV5-1 CASSLGGDLSYNEQFF TGCGCCAGCAGCTTGGGTGGAGACCTCTCTTACAATGAGCAGTTCTTC
TRBJ2-6 . . TRBV30 CAWSRGGTGANVLTF TGTGCCTGGAGTAGGGGGGGGACCGGGGCCAACGTCCTGACTTTC
TRBJ2-1 TRBD1 many TRBV7-2 CASSPDRGTYNEQFF TGTGCCAGCAGCCCCGACAGGGGAACCTACAATGAGCAGTTCTTC
TRBJ1-1 . once TRBV30 CAWSGSLGLGSTEAFF TGTGCCTGGAGTGGTTCCCTTGGGTTGGGGAGCACTGAAGCTTTCTTT
TRBJ2-7 . many TRBV6-1 CASSGGSVPGGFEQYF TGTGCCAGCAGTGGGGGGTCCGTGCCGGGCGGTTTCGAGCAGTACTTC
TRBJ1-5 TRBD1 many TRBV5-1 CASSDGQGDQPQHF TGCGCCAGCAGCGACGGACAGGGGGATCAGCCCCAGCATTTT
TRBJ2-3 . many TRBV29-1 CSVGEPRVDTQYF TGCAGCGTTGGGGAACCCAGGGTGGATACGCAGTATTTT
TRBJ2-3 . . TRBV20-1 CSARVPGFGADTQYF TGCAGTGCTAGAGTCCCGGGATTCGGCGCAGATACGCAGTATTTT
TRBJ2-7 . many TRBV28 CASSPPSPPWQYF TGTGCCAGCAGTCCGCCGTCCCCCCCGTGGCAGTACTTC
TRBJ1-1 . few TRBV30 CAWSETGNTEAFF TGTGCCTGGAGCGAGACAGGGAACACTGAAGCTTTCTTT
TRBJ2-5 . . TRBV5-1 CASSLSNRDWETQYF TGCGCCAGCAGCTTGAGTAACCGGGACTGGGAGACCCAGTACTTC
TRBJ2-5 TRBD1 . TRBV5-1 CASDRGTGGRAETQYF TGCGCCAGCGATCGCGGGACAGGGGGCAGGGCGGAGACCCAGTACTTC
TRBJ2-1 TRBD1 few TRBV18 CASSPKGTGAYNEQFF TGTGCCAGCTCACCAAAGGGGACAGGGGCCTACAATGAGCAGTTCTTC
TRBJ2-7 . many TRBV18 CASSPPGRTHEQYF TGTGCCAGCTCACCACCGGGCAGGACCCACGAGCAGTACTTC
TRBJ2-1 TRBD1 many TRBV28 CASSSGQGGAGEQFF TGTGCCAGCAGTTCCGGACAGGGAGGAGCAGGTGAGCAGTTCTTC
TRBJ2-1 TRBD2 . TRBV20-1 CSARVASGQHYNEQFF TGCAGTGCTAGAGTGGCTAGCGGGCAGCACTACAATGAGCAGTTCTTC
TRBJ1-4 . many TRBV11-2 CASSLAGRFNEKLFF TGTGCCAGCAGCTTAGCGGGGCGGTTTAATGAAAAACTGTTTTTT
TRBJ1-1 . . TRBV7-3 CARSLDRNTEAFF TGTGCCCGCAGCCTCGACAGGAACACTGAAGCTTTCTTT
TRBJ1-5 . few TRBV15 CATSRLTDNQPQHF TGTGCCACCAGCAGACTGACAGACAATCAGCCCCAGCATTTT
TRBJ2-1 . . TRBV7-8 CASSLLSGFNEQFF TGTGCCAGCAGCTTGTTAAGCGGGTTTAATGAGCAGTTCTTC
TRBJ1-2 . . TRBV10-3 CAISERSYGYTF TGTGCCATCAGTGAGAGGAGCTATGGCTACACCTTC
TRBJ1-1 . . TRBV7-9 CASSFDDTEAFF TGTGCCAGCAGCTTCGATGACACTGAAGCTTTCTTT
TRBJ1-2 . many TRBV20-1 CRTRAGEMYGYTF TGCAGAACTCGTGCAGGGGAGATGTACGGCTACACCTTC
TRBJ2-5 TRBD2 . TRBV20-1 CSARGGGAQETQYF TGCAGCGCTAGAGGCGGGGGGGCCCAAGAGACCCAGTACTTC
TRBJ1-4 . . TRBV7-2 CASSRTGLNNEKLFF TGTGCCAGCAGTCGTACAGGGTTGAATAATGAAAAACTGTTTTTT
TRBJ2-1 TRBD2 many TRBV28 CASSTSGRHSYNEQFF TGTGCCAGCAGTACAAGCGGGAGGCACTCCTACAATGAGCAGTTCTTC
TRBJ1-1 . . TRBV7-9 CASSLGSRPGVNTEAFF TGTGCCAGCAGCTTGGGGAGTCGGCCAGGGGTCAACACTGAAGCTTTCTTT
TRBJ2-2 . few TRBV7-9 CASSSITQTGNTGELFF TGTGCCAGCAGCTCAATTACCCAGACAGGGAACACCGGGGAGCTGTTTTTT
TRBJ2-1 TRBD1 few TRBV24-1 CATSDLGRGSGNEQFF TGTGCCACCAGTGATTTGGGCAGGGGGTCGGGCAATGAGCAGTTCTTC
TRBJ1-4 . many TRBV24-1 CATSDGVANEKLFF TGTGCCACCAGTGATGGAGTCGCTAATGAAAAACTGTTTTTT
TRBJ1-3 . . TRBV20-1 CSARVSGAGNTIYF TGCAGTGCTAGAGTGTCAGGGGCTGGAAACACCATATATTTT
TRBJ2-1 . . TRBV7-2 CASSLAVTYNEQFF TGTGCCAGCAGCTTAGCGGTCACCTACAATGAGCAGTTCTTC
TRBJ2-2 . . TRBV3-1 CASSQDHPGVTGELFF TGTGCCAGCAGCCAAGATCATCCGGGAGTAACCGGGGAGCTGTTTTTT
TRBJ2-3 TRBD2 many TRBV15 CATSTDFLAGGSSTDTQYF TGTGCCACCAGCACAGATTTTCTAGCGGGAGGTTCATCCACAGATACGCAGTATTTT
TRBJ1-6 . few TRBV12-3/TRBV12-4 CASSLGQASPYNSPLHF TGTGCCAGCAGTTTAGGACAGGCGTCCCCCTATAATTCACCCCTCCACTTT
TRBJ1-2 . many TRBV9 CASSVNHSPNYGYTF TGTGCCAGCAGCGTAAACCACAGCCCCAACTATGGCTACACCTTC
TRBJ2-7 . . TRBV7-2 CASSLEGNQQYF TGTGCCAGCAGCTTAGAGGGCAATCAGCAGTACTTC
TRBJ1-1 TRBD1 few TRBV5-1 CASSPWTGGVNTEAFF TGCGCCAGCAGCCCCTGGACAGGGGGCGTGAACACTGAAGCTTTCTTT
TRBJ2-6 TRBD1 . TRBV10-3 CAIRDRGGGANVLTF TGTGCCATCAGGGACAGGGGAGGCGGGGCCAACGTCCTGACTTTC
TRBJ1-5 TRBD1 . TRBV20-1 CSAFFDRGKVNNQPQHF TGCAGTGCTTTCTTCGACAGGGGGAAGGTTAACAATCAGCCCCAGCATTTT
TRBJ1-2 . . TRBV6-1 CASTRSGSSGYTF TGTGCCAGCACACGATCAGGGTCGAGCGGCTACACCTTC
TRBJ1-5 . few TRBV15 CATSTVVAGQPQHF TGTGCCACCAGCACTGTCGTTGCCGGCCAGCCCCAGCATTTT
TRBJ2-6 . . TRBV6-2/TRBV6-3 CASSFFSGTGANVLTF TGTGCCAGCAGTTTCTTCTCAGGGACCGGGGCCAACGTCCTGACTTTC
TRBJ2-1 TRBD2 many TRBV12-3/TRBV12-4 CASSLAGLAGHNEQFF TGTGCCAGCAGTTTAGCGGGACTAGCGGGCCACAATGAGCAGTTCTTC
TRBJ2-1 . many TRBV20-1 CSAYDSGRFNEQFF TGCAGTGCCTACGACTCCGGGCGGTTCAATGAGCAGTTCTTC
TRBJ2-5 . . TRBV20-1 CSARDLNSPTGTQYF TGCAGTGCTAGAGATCTCAATAGCCCGACGGGGACCCAGTACTTC
TRBJ2-3 TRBD2 many TRBV11-3 CASSLGPGLAGGPSDTQYF TGTGCCAGCAGCTTAGGCCCTGGACTAGCGGGAGGGCCATCCGATACGCAGTATTTT
TRBJ2-5 TRBD2 few TRBV6-1 CASRGGSGSQETQYF TGTGCCAGCAGGGGGGGTAGCGGGAGCCAAGAGACCCAGTACTTC
TRBJ2-5 . . TRBV20-1 CSARVTGEETQYF TGCAGTGCTAGAGTTACGGGAGAAGAGACCCAGTACTTC
TRBJ2-7 . few TRBV20-1 CSLNDGLTFIEQYF TGCAGCCTAAACGACGGACTTACCTTCATCGAGCAGTACTTC
TRBJ2-5 . many TRBV19 CASSIMRDVETQYF TGTGCCAGTAGTATTATGCGGGATGTAGAGACCCAGTACTTC
TRBJ1-4 . . TRBV7-9 CASSTRDEKLFF TGTGCCAGCAGCACGAGGGATGAAAAACTGTTTTTT
TRBJ1-1 . . TRBV5-4 CASSLGSAHVDTEAFF TGTGCCAGCAGCTTGGGATCCGCCCACGTGGACACTGAAGCTTTCTTT
TRBJ2-7 . . TRBV7-8 CASSKRTRSSYEQYF TGTGCCAGCAGCAAACGGACACGGAGCTCCTACGAGCAGTACTTC